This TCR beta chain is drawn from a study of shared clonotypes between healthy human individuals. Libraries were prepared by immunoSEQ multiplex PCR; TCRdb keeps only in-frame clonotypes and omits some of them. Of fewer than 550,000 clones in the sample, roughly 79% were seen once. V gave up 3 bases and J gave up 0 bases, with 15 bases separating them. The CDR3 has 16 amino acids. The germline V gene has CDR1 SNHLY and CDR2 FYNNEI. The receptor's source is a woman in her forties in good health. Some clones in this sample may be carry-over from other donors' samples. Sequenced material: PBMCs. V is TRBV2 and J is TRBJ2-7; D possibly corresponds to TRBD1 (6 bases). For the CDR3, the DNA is TGTGCCAGCAGTGATCGCGACAGGCGACTCTCCTACGAGCAGTACTTC. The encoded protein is CASSDRDRRLSYEQYF. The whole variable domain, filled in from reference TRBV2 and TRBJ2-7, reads EPEVTQTPSHQVTQMGQEVILRCVPISNHLYFYWYRQILGQKVEFLVSFYNNEISEKSEIFDDQFSVERPDGSNFTLKIRSTKLEDSAMYFCASSDRDRRLSYEQYFGPGTRLTVT.